The rows below give T cell receptor beta chains drawn from one sample of a study of T-cell reconstitution after alpha-beta-depleted transplantation in children. From the PCR reads, TCRdb called clonotypes with MiXCR, one entry per CDR3 protein. The sample records 500,000 to 650,000 distinct CDR3 sequences, about an eighth being singletons. The sample consisted of PBMCs, mostly from graft donor cells, taken 180 days after TCRalphabeta/CD19-depleted stem cell transplant. The origin of the receptors is a female patient aged 2-10 years who had a stem cell transplant for aplastic anemia, so the T cells may come from the graft donor. The CDR3 runs from the conserved cysteine through the conserved F or W. D genes are given only for firm matches. Expanded clones get a size class; other rows say once, few or many, or leave the size out.

D gene: TRBD2
clone size: few
V gene: TRBV6-2/TRBV6-3
J gene: TRBJ2-4
CDR3 DNA: TGTGCCAGCAGTTACTCCCTAGCGGGAGTCACCGAGTCCAAAAACATTCAGTACTTC
CDR3 protein: CASSYSLAGVTESKNIQYF

D gene: NA
clone size: few
V gene: TRBV14
J gene: TRBJ2-3
CDR3 DNA: TGTGCCAGCAGCCAAGACCGCCAGACGCAGTATTTT
CDR3 protein: CASSQDRQTQYF

D gene: NA
clone size: NA
V gene: TRBV12-3/TRBV12-4
J gene: TRBJ1-1
CDR3 DNA: TGTGCCAGCAGTTTAAGATCCATGAACACTGAAGCTTTCTTT
CDR3 protein: CASSLRSMNTEAFF

D gene: TRBD1
clone size: NA
V gene: TRBV20-1
J gene: TRBJ1-2
CDR3 DNA: TGCAGTGTAGTGGCAGGGGGCCTCTATGGCTACACCTTC
CDR3 protein: CSVVAGGLYGYTF

D gene: TRBD1
clone size: NA
V gene: TRBV19
J gene: TRBJ1-2
CDR3 DNA: TGTGCCAGTATGGACAGGGCCTTTGGCTACACCTTC
CDR3 protein: CASMDRAFGYTF

D gene: TRBD2
clone size: NA
V gene: TRBV6-1
J gene: TRBJ2-1
CDR3 DNA: TGTGCCATCCGGGGGCGGGAGGCCCCTAGGAATGAGCAGTTCTTC
CDR3 protein: CAIRGREAPRNEQFF

D gene: NA
clone size: few
V gene: TRBV20-1
J gene: TRBJ2-3
CDR3 DNA: TGCAGTGCTGGAATGGCTAGCACAGATACGCAGTATTTT
CDR3 protein: CSAGMASTDTQYF

D gene: NA
clone size: NA
V gene: TRBV10-3
J gene: TRBJ1-5
CDR3 DNA: TGTGCCATTGCCCAACCCGGGGGGGGTGATCAGCCCCAGCATTTT
CDR3 protein: CAIAQPGGGDQPQHF

D gene: NA
clone size: few
V gene: TRBV28
J gene: TRBJ2-7
CDR3 DNA: TGTGCCAGCAGCCCCCAACGGCCCGGGGAGCAGTACTTC
CDR3 protein: CASSPQRPGEQYF

D gene: NA
clone size: few
V gene: TRBV2
J gene: TRBJ2-5
CDR3 DNA: TGTGCCAGCTCGAGCCGCCAAGAGACCCAGTACTTC
CDR3 protein: CASSSRQETQYF

D gene: TRBD2
clone size: few
V gene: TRBV7-6
J gene: TRBJ2-1
CDR3 DNA: TGTGCCAGCGACCGGGGCCTAGCGGGAATTAATGAGCAGTTCTTC
CDR3 protein: CASDRGLAGINEQFF

D gene: NA
clone size: NA
V gene: TRBV10-3
J gene: TRBJ1-2
CDR3 DNA: TGTGCCATCAGTACCGGCACCTATGGCTACACCTTC
CDR3 protein: CAISTGTYGYTF

D gene: TRBD2
clone size: few
V gene: TRBV4-3
J gene: TRBJ2-1
CDR3 DNA: TGCGCCAGCAGCCAAGGGTTCCGACTAGCAAGGCCCTACAATGAGCAGTTCTTC
CDR3 protein: CASSQGFRLARPYNEQFF